This T cell receptor beta chain originates from a study of T cell responses to AZD1222 COVID-19 vaccine. This table comes from immunoSEQ multiplex PCR, and its TCRdb copy is limited to in-frame clones, with some not included. The data hold over 150,000 clones, with 90% observed a single time. Overall study findings and caveats: Among the donors, most were white British and more were female, and clonal diversity was possibly underestimated. Spike-specific TCR breadth and depth both grew after two AZD1222 doses. Baseline seropositives among AZD1222 recipients totaled only five to seven.

On this clone itself: Its target is not known.

The TCR comes from an adult in good health. Sample: peripheral blood, taken on day 0 of AZD1222 vaccination.

The CDR3 coding sequence is TGTGCCAGCAGTTCGCTAGCGGGGGGGCGCGAGACCCAGTACTTC. This gives the protein CASSSLAGGRETQYF. The rearrangement joins TRBV28 to TRBJ2-5; 12 nucleotides agree with TRBD2. V lost 4 bases and J lost 5; bases outside the gene matches: 5. CDR3 length: 15 amino acids. Germline V gene data show CDR1 as MDHEN and CDR2 as SYDVKM.